One TCR beta chain is described in this entry. Its antigen remains unidentified. These data belong to a study of shared clonotypes between healthy human individuals. As defined, naive CD8 cells were CD45RO-negative and positively selected for CCR7, with terminally differentiated effector memory CD45RA+ cells excluded. All of the donors resided in Nashville, Tennessee, and each was a Caucasian adult. Study-wide findings and caveats: The rarefaction results pointed to incomplete sorted-subset sequencing despite large depth. It was anticipated that sequencing depth would influence how many clonotypes donors shared.

Every subset's genomic DNA went evenly onto several immunoSEQ plates. Here immunoSEQ multiplex PCR was the method, and the copy in TCRdb shows in-frame clones only, minus some. This table has around 2,000,000 clones, approximately 94% appearing once. The sequenced material came from naive CD8+ T cells sorted from blood. This receptor was taken from a man between 18 and 35 years old in good health.

The CDR3 nucleotides read TGTGCCAGCAGCTTCGACAGGGCCAACGTCCTGACTTTC. Translated: CASSFDRANVLTF. The rearrangement links TRBV27 to TRBJ2-6, with D hard to call. This CDR3 is built from 13 residues. Germline-derived CDR1 and CDR2 are MNHEY and SMNVEV (reference sequence). V was clipped by 6 bases and J by 5 bases, with 8 bases between them.